Below, one TCR beta chain is given with its context. Its antigen is unidentified. These data are taken from a study of CD8+ T cells in alopecia areata. Sorted out of PBMCs were CD4+ T cells and CD8+ T cells. Study conclusions and caveats: Sequenced scalp T cells also include alphabeta T cells resident in normal skin. Patients displayed less clarity in TCR sharing than mice, a finding possibly related to HLA. Clonality in lesional scalp, especially alopecia totalis/universalis, exceeded that of normal scalp.

The CDR3 extends over 15 amino acids. With 0 bases removed from V and 9 bases from J, the gap between germline ends came to 12 bases. Germline CDR1 MGHDK, CDR2 SYGVNS. Investigators isolated RNA and reverse transcribed it into cDNA to act as the sequencing template. Only in-frame clones appear in the TCRdb table, and some are missing; sequencing was by immunoSEQ multiplex PCR. The sample gives about 120,000 clones, approximately 58% of which show up once; 2.5% to 3.5% is in the top ten. Sequencing was performed on CD4+ T cells sorted from blood. The chain is built from TRBV25-1 and TRBJ1-6; the D is unclear. This clonotype was sampled from a human donor in good health. This CDR3 is CASSEYRGEGSPLHF. Here the CDR3 DNA reads TGTGCCAGCAGTGAATACCGCGGAGAGGGTTCACCCCTCCACTTT.